This T cell receptor beta chain was profiled in a study of T cell changes during pregnancy in multiple sclerosis (dated by TCRdb to between 2018 and 2021). Background on the whole study: In women with multiple sclerosis, the researchers looked at how the T cell repertoire shifted as pregnancy progressed.

Library generation was performed with the immunoSEQ multiplex PCR assay. Drawn from immuneACCESS, this table holds only the in-frame rearrangements with V and J called that TCRdb kept. Clones are partly lost; checked studies trace under half to an unresolved V gene and leave the rest unexplained. The sample has approximately 89,000 clones on record, just under 95% of them singletons. Clones ranked in the top ten supply approximately 0.84% of the sample. Comment on this clone: Its antigen remains undetermined. No base quality information exists; no much larger clone differs at one position.

V is pruned by 6 bases and J by 7 bases, leaving 19 bases of the junction without a gene match. CDR1 and CDR2 are drawn from the germline V gene: SNHLY, FYNNEI. Reading from cysteine to phenylalanine, the CDR3 counts 17 amino acids. CDR3 DNA only is kept here, 51 bases in frame from base 1. The receptor's source is a female donor with multiple sclerosis, enrolled in a pregnancy study. Here the chain combines TRBV2 and TRBJ2-7; 9 middle bases align to TRBD1. The material sequenced was peripheral blood, taken in the third trimester of pregnancy. In nucleotide form, the sequence is TGTGCCAGCAGACCACCCACACCCGGGACAGGGCGCCTGGAGCAGTACTTC. This encodes CASRPPTPGTGRLEQYF. The full variable domain, with segments outside the CDR3 supplied by the reference TRBV2 and TRBJ2-7 proteins, appears as EPEVTQTPSHQVTQMGQEVILRCVPISNHLYFYWYRQILGQKVEFLVSFYNNEISEKSEIFDDQFSVERPDGSNFTLKIRSTKLEDSAMYFCASRPPTPGTGRLEQYFGPGTRLTVT.